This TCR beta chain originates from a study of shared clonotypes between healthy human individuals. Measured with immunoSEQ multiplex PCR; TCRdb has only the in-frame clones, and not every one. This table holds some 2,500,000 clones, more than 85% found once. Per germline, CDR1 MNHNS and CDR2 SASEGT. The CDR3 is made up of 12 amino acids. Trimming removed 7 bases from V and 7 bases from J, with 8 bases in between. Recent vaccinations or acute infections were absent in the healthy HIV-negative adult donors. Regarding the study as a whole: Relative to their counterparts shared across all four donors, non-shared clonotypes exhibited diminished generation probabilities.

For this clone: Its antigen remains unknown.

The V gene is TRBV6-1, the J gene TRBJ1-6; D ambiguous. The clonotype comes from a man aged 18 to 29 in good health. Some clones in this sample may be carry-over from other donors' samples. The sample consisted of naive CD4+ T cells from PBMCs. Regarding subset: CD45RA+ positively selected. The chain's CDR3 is CASTEGNSPLHF. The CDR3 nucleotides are TGTGCCAGCACGGAAGGAAATTCACCCCTCCACTTT.